This passage covers 18 T cell receptor beta chains from one sample sequenced in a study of blood T cell repertoires in COVID-19. Generated by immunoSEQ multiplex PCR, the TCRdb table keeps only in-frame clones and is missing some. The profile covers 95,000 to 150,000 clones, with 88% appearing a single time and 0.88% taken by the ten largest. The sequenced sample consisted of peripheral blood. Every receptor here comes from a woman aged 45-60 years with active or convalescent COVID-19.

The V and J genes are TRBV11-2 and TRBJ1-6; TRBD1 matches 7 bases. The CDR3 covers 14 residues. V trimming: 2 bases; J trimming: 6 bases; junction bases outside the gene matches: 1. Germline assignment: CDR1 SGHAT and CDR2 FQNNGV. CDR3 amino acids: CASSLYRGNSPLHF. CDR3 coding DNA: TGTGCCAGCAGCTTATACAGGGGTAATTCACCCCTCCACTTT.

The V call is TRBV7-6, the J call TRBJ2-3; TRBD2 aligns across 13 bases. The CDR3 runs 18 residues. Germline CDR1 SGHVS, CDR2 FNYEAQ. V lost 4 bases and J lost 3; bases outside the gene matches: 10. The CDR3 here is CASSSRLAGGWETDTQYF. In DNA form, the CDR3 reads TGTGCCAGCAGCTCTAGACTAGCGGGAGGCTGGGAAACAGATACGCAGTATTTT.

For the CDR3, the DNA is TGTGCCAGCTCACCCATAACACAGGGCGCGCTTATATCTGAGCAGTACTTC. This codes for CASSPITQGALISEQYF. The chain couples TRBV18 to TRBJ2-7, with D perhaps TRBD1 (6 bases). Germline lookup yields CDR1 KGHSH and CDR2 LQKENI. This CDR3 is built from 17 residues. Trimming removed 3 bases from V and 7 bases from J, with 25 bases in between.

V and J are TRBV7-2 and TRBJ2-5, with a possible D match to TRBD1 (5 bases). V was trimmed by 5 bases and J by 1 base, leaving 11 bases between them. CDR1 is SGHTA, CDR2 FQGNSA, per germline. The CDR3 loop spans 14 amino acids. The CDR3 nucleotides are TGTGCCAGCAGCCCTTCAGGGCCCCAAGAGACCCAGTACTTC. Protein sequence: CASSPSGPQETQYF.

The chain employs TRBV21-1 and TRBJ1-2; the D call of TRBD1 is as the table states it, not checked on the DNA. TRBV21-1 is a known pseudogene. The CDR3 sequence is 18 residues long. For the CDR3, the DNA is TGTGCCAGCAGCACCGCTCTGTTGACAGGGATCCTCAACTATGGCTACACCTTC. Protein product: CASSTALLTGILNYGYTF.

CDR3 sequence reads: CASSLRSTGELFF. DNA for the CDR3: TGTGCCAGCAGCTTGCGGAGCACCGGGGAGCTGTTTTTT. This rearrangement joins TRBV5-8 to TRBJ2-2, with D unresolved. Germline CDR1 and CDR2: SGHTS and YDEGEE. This CDR3 is 13 amino acids long. V was cut by 1 base and J by 4 bases, with 5 bases left in between.

This clone was seen just once. V usage is TRBV7-2 and J usage is TRBJ2-1; 8 bases agree with TRBD1. Germline V lookup: CDR1 SGHTA, CDR2 FQGNSA. J lost 6 bases, V lost 2 bases, and 6 bases had no gene match. The CDR3 totals 15 residues. The CDR3, as DNA: TGTGCCAGCAGCTTATCAGGGGGCGCAAGCAATGAGCAGTTCTTC. Translated, it gives CASSLSGGASNEQFF.

The chain carries TRBV2 and TRBJ2-7; TRBD2 matches at 8 bases. CDR1 is SNHLY, CDR2 FYNNEI, per germline. The CDR3 totals 12 residues. V shed 7 bases, J shed 5 bases, and the junction held 4 bases outside the gene matches. The CDR3 region is CASIPGLDEQYF. The DNA of the CDR3 is TGTGCCAGCATTCCGGGACTAGACGAGCAGTACTTC.

This chain joins TRBV7-8 and TRBJ1-1, with D perhaps TRBD1 (5 bases). V was pared by 2 bases and J by 4 bases, with 11 bases between. Germline V gene lookup returns CDR1 SGHVS and CDR2 FQNEAQ. The CDR3 loop spans 14 amino acids. CDR3 in DNA: TGTGCCAGCAGCTTACCCCAAAGGGGCACTGAAGCTTTCTTT. This codes for CASSLPQRGTEAFF.

CDR3 nucleotide sequence: TGTGCCTGGAGTGTATCCCGACAGTTTAGCAATCAGCCCCAGCATTTT. Translation gives CAWSVSRQFSNQPQHF. V and J are TRBV30 and TRBJ1-5; a possible D gene is TRBD1 (5 bases). CDR1 and CDR2 from the germline V gene are GTSNPN and SVGIG (reference sequence). This CDR3 has 16 amino acids. Trimming took off 0 bases at V and 0 bases at J, with 12 bases between the two ends.

V is TRBV18 and J is TRBJ2-1; 8 bases agree with TRBD2. CDR1 and CDR2 from the germline V gene are KGHSH and LQKENI. The CDR3 loop spans 16 amino acids. Unmatched junction bases numbered 7, after V lost 0 bases and J lost 6 bases. The CDR3 here is CASSPPGSGTLNEQFF. In DNA, the CDR3 is TGTGCCAGCTCACCACCGGGTAGCGGGACTCTCAATGAGCAGTTCTTC.

This clone was observed a handful of times. The chain combines TRBV2 with TRBJ2-7; D might be TRBD2 (5 bases). The V end lost 3 bases, the J end lost 12 bases, and 18 bases lay between the germline ends. Per the germline V gene, CDR1 is SNHLY and CDR2 is FYNNEI. The CDR3 loop spans 13 amino acids. This CDR3 is CASSDLRATSPYF. Here the CDR3 DNA reads TGTGCCAGCAGTGATCTTCGGGCCACTAGTCCGTACTTC.

The rearrangement uses TRBV7-2 and TRBJ2-7, with D tentatively TRBD2 (5 bases). V lost 10 bases, J lost 6 bases, and 22 bases lay in between. Germline CDR1 and CDR2: SGHTA and FQGNSA. The CDR3 covers 14 residues. CDR3 protein: CATHPRPGSSEQYF. CDR3 bases: TGTGCCACTCATCCCCGACCGGGGTCGAGCGAGCAGTACTTC. Full variable domain (remainder filled in from reference TRBV7-2 and TRBJ2-7): GAGVSQSPSNKVTEKGKDVELRCDPISGHTALYWYRQSLGQGLEFLIYFQGNSAPDKSGLPSDRFSAERTGGSVSTLTIQRTQQEDSAVYLCATHPRPGSSEQYFGPGTRLTVT.

J is TRBJ2-1 and V is TRBV27; D call uncertain. This CDR3 region has 12 residues. V was cut by 8 bases and J by 0 bases, with 5 bases left in between. Germline assignment: CDR1 MNHEY and CDR2 SMNVEV (reference sequence). The CDR3 coding sequence is TGTGCCAGCTGGAGCTCCTACAATGAGCAGTTCTTC. Translating gives CASWSSYNEQFF.

The chain carries TRBV21-1 and TRBJ1-2. TRBV21-1 is given as a pseudogene. The CDR3 is 15 amino acids. This CDR3 reads CASSSRGGPDYGYTF. CDR3 DNA: TGTGCCAGCAGCTCTCGGGGGGGACCGGACTATGGCTACACCTTC.

V is TRBV5-3 and J is TRBJ2-1; 8 bases align to TRBD1. TRBV5-3 is an ORF for which the function is uncertain. The CDR3 runs to 15 residues. J was trimmed by 3 bases and V by 5 bases; bases with no gene match: 7. CDR3 bases: TGTGCCAGAAGTTACCCGGGACAGGACTACAATGAGCAGTTCTTC. This sequence encodes CARSYPGQDYNEQFF.

The chain recombines TRBV28 with TRBJ1-1, with a possible D match to TRBD1 (6 bases). The CDR3 runs 12 residues. The germline CDR1 and CDR2 sequences are MDHEN and SYDVKM. V was clipped by 1 base and J by 8 bases, with 8 bases between them. CDR3 protein: CASSLSGTEAFF. The CDR3 DNA follows: TGTGCCAGCAGTTTATCTGGGACAGAAGCTTTCTTT.

This clone was detected a few times. V is TRBV3-1 (or the pseudogene TRBV3-2) and J is TRBJ2-6; TRBD2 matches at 7 bases. Germline V gene data show CDR1 as LGHDT and CDR2 as YNNKEL (reference sequence). V lost 1 base to trimming and J lost 0 bases; unmatched junction nucleotides: 0. The CDR3 length is 16 residues. CDR3 nucleotide sequence: TGTGCCAGCAGCCAAGGGGAGGGCTCTGGGGCCAACGTCCTGACTTTC. Its translation is CASSQGEGSGANVLTF.